This T cell receptor (beta chain) comes out of a study of post-analysis software for immune sequencing data. Study details: Both relapsing-remitting and secondary progressive multiple sclerosis featured among the disease courses, as did progressive-relapsing multiple sclerosis. General observations from the study: When patients were compared with controls, four or five TRBV segments were more frequent, TRBV5-6, TRBV5-1 and TRBV20-1 among them.

This clonotype was detected a few times. The antigen is unknown. The ends were cut back, 0 bases at V and 2 bases at J, with 10 bases in the middle. The germline gives CDR1 LNHNV, CDR2 YYDKDF (reference sequence). The CDR3 is 15 residues long. Included in the TCR beta cDNA libraries were unique molecular identifiers. TCRdb processed the PCR reads anew with MiXCR; each CDR3 protein has one entry. Here the sample spans more than 350,000 distinct CDR3 sequences, approximately 37% being singletons. The source is a girl aged 2 to 10 with multiple sclerosis. The chain employs TRBV15 and TRBJ1-2; no clear D. The material sequenced was blood. The CDR3 spells CATSRDSGINYGYTF. CDR3 bases: TGTGCCACCAGCAGAGATTCCGGGATCAACTATGGCTACACCTTC.